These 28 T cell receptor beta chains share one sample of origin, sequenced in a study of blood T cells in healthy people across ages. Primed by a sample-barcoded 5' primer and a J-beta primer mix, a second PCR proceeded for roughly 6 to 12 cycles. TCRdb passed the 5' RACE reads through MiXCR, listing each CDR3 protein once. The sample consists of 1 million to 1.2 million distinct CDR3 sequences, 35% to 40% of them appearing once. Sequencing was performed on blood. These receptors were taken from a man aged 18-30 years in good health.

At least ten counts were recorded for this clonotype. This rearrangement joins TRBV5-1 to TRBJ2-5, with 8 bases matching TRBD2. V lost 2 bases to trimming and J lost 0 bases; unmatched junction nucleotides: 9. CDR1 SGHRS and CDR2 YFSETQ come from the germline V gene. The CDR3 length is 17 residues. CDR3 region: CASSFERGGTYQETQYF. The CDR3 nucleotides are TGCGCCAGCAGCTTCGAACGGGGGGGAACGTACCAAGAGACCCAGTACTTC.

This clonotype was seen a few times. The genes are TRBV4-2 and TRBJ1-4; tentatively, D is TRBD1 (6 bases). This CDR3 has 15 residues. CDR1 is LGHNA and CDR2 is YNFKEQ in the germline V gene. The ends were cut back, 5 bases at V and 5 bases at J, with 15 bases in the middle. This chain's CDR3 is CASSGQGRVNEKLFF. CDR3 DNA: TGTGCCAGCAGCGGCCAGGGGAGGGTCAATGAAAAACTGTTTTTT.

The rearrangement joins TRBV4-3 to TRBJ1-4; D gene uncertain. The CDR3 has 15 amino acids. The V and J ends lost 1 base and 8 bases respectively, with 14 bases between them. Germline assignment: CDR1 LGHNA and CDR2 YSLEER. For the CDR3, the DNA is TGCGCCAGCAGCCAAGCGGAGGTTACTGGGGAAAAACTGTTTTTT. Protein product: CASSQAEVTGEKLFF.

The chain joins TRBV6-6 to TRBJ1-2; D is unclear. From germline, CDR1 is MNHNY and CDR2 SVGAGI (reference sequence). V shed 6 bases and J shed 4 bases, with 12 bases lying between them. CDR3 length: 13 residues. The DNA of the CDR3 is TGTGCCAGCAGCCAGTCAGGATCCTATGGCTACACCTTC. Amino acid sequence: CASSQSGSYGYTF.

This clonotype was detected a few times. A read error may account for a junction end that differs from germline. The CDR3 spells CSASVTGGNSGYTF. CDR3 sequence (DNA): TGCAGTGCTAGTGTGACAGGGGGCAACTCTGGCTACACCTTC. The V gene is TRBV20-1, the J gene TRBJ1-2, with 10 nucleotides matching TRBD1. CDR1 and CDR2 (germline): DFQATT, SNEGSKA (reference sequence). CDR3 length: 14 residues.

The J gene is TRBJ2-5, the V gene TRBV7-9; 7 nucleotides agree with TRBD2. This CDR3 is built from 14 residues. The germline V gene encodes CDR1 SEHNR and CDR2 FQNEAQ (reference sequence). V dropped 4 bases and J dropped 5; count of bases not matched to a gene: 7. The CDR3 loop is CASSSSTSWETQYF. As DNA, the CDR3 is TGTGCCAGCAGCTCCTCGACTAGCTGGGAGACCCAGTACTTC.

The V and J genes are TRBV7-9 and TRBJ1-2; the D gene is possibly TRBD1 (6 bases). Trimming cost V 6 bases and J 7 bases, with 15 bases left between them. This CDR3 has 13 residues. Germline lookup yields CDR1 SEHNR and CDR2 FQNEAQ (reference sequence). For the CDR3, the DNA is TGTGCCAGCAGATCAACAGGGAAAGGTGGCTACACCTTC. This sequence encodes CASRSTGKGGYTF.

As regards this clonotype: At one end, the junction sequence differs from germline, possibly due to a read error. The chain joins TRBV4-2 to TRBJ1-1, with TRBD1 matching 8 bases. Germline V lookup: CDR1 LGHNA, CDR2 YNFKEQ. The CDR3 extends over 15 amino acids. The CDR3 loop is CASSTGGSWSTKAFF. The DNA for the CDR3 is TGTGCCAGCAGTACAGGGGGTAGTTGGAGCACTAAAGCTTTCTTT.

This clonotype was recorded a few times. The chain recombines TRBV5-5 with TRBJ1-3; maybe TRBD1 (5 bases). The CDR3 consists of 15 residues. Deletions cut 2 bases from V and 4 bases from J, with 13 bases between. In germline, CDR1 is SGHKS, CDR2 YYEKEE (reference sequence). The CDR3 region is CASSLDQGLGNTIYF. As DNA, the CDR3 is TGTGCCAGCAGCTTAGACCAGGGTCTGGGAAACACCATATATTTT.

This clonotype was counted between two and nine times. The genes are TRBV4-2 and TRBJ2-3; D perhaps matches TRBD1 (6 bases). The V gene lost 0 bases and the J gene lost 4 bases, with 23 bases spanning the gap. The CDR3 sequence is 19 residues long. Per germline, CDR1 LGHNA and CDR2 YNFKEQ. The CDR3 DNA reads TGTGCCAGCAGCCAAGATATTGTAGGGGGTATCGACAGAGCAGATACGCAGTATTTT. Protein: CASSQDIVGGIDRADTQYF.

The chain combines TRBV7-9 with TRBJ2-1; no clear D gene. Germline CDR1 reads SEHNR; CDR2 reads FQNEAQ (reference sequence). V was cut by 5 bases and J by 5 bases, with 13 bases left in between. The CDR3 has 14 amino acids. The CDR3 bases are TGTGCCAGCAGCCAAAGGAACGGAAACAATGAGCAGTTCTTC. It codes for CASSQRNGNNEQFF.

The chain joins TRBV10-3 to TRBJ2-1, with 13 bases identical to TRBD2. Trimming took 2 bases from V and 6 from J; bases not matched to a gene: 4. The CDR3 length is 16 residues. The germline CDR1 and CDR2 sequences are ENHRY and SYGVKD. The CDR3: CAISEGLAGESNEQFF. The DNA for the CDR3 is TGTGCCATCAGTGAGGGACTAGCGGGGGAGAGCAATGAGCAGTTCTTC.

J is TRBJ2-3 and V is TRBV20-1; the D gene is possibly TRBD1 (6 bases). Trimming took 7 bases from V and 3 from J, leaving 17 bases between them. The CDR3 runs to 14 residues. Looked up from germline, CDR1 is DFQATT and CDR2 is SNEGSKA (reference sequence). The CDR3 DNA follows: TGCAGTGTCCACCAGGGGCTCGGGACAGATACGCAGTATTTT. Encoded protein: CSVHQGLGTDTQYF.

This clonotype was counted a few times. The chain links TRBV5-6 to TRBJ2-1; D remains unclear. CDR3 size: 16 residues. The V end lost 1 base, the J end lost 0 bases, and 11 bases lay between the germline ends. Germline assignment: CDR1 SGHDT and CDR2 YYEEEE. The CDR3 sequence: CASSLKRPSSYNEQFF. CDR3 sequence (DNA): TGTGCCAGCAGCTTGAAGCGCCCCAGCTCCTACAATGAGCAGTTCTTC.

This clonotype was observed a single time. CDR3 loop: CASSESSSWGTPQFF. As DNA, the CDR3 is TGCGCCAGCAGTGAGTCCTCTTCTTGGGGGACTCCGCAGTTCTTC. The rearrangement joins TRBV10-2 to TRBJ2-1; maybe TRBD2 (6 bases). The CDR3 is 15 amino acids. Per germline, CDR1 WSHSY and CDR2 SAAADI. Trimming took off 0 bases at V and 12 bases at J, with 18 bases between the two ends.

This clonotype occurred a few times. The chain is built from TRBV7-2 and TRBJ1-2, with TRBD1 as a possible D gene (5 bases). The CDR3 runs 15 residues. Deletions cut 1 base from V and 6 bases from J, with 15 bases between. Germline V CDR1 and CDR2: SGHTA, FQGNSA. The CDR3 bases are TGTGCCAGCAGCTTAGATCCAGGGCTAGGGCATGGCTACACCTTC. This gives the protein CASSLDPGLGHGYTF.

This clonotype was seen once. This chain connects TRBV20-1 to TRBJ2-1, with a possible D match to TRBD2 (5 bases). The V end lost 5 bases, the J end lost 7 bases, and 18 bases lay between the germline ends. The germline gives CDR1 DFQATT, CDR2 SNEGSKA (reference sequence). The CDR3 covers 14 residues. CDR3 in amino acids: CSADAEDWENEQFF. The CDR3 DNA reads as TGCAGTGCTGACGCGGAGGACTGGGAGAATGAGCAGTTCTTC.

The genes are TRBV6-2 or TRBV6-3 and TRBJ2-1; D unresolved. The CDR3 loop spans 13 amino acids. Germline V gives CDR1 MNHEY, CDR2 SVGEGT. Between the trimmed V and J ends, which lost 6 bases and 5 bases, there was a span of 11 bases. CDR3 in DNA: TGTGCCAGCAGACGGACCGCACACAATGAGCAGTTCTTC. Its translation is CASRRTAHNEQFF.

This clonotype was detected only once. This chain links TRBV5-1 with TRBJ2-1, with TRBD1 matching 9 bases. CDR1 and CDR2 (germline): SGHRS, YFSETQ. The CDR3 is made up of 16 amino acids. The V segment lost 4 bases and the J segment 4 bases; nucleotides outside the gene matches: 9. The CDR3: CASSPPGTGTYNEQFF. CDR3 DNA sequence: TGCGCCAGCAGCCCCCCCGGGACAGGGACGTACAATGAGCAGTTCTTC.

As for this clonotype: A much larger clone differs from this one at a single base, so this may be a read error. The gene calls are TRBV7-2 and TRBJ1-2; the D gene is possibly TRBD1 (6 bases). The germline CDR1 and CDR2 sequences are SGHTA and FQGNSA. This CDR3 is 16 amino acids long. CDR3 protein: CAGSLPRETGYYGYTF. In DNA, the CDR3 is TGTGCCGGCAGCTTACCCAGAGAGACAGGATACTATGGCTACACCTTC.

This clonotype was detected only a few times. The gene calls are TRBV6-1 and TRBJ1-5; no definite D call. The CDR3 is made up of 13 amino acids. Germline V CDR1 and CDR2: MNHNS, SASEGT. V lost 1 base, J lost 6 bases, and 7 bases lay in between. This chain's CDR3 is CASSEGLGQPQHF. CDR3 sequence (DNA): TGTGCCAGCAGTGAAGGGTTGGGTCAGCCCCAGCATTTT.

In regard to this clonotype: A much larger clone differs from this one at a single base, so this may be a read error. In nucleotides, the CDR3 is TGTGCTAGTGGCCTGGATGGGGACCAAGAGACCCAGTTCTTC. Protein: CASGLDGDQETQFF. The J gene is TRBJ2-5, the V gene TRBV12-5; D is tentatively TRBD1 or TRBD2 (5 bases each). The J call may be mistaken, given a closer DNA end match to TRBJ2-1. The germline gives CDR1 LGHNT, CDR2 FRNRAP. The CDR3 length is 14 residues.

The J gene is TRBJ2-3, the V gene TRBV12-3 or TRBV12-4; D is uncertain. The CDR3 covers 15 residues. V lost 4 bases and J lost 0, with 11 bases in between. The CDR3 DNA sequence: TGTGCCAGCAGTTACAAAGGACGGAGCACAGATACGCAGTATTTT. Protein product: CASSYKGRSTDTQYF.

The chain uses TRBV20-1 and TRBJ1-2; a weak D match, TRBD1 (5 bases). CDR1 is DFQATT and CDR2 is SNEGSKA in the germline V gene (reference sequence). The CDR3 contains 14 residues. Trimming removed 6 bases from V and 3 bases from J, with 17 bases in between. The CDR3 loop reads CSATTSGRYYGYTF. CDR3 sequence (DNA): TGCAGTGCAACCACCTCAGGGAGGTACTATGGCTACACCTTC.

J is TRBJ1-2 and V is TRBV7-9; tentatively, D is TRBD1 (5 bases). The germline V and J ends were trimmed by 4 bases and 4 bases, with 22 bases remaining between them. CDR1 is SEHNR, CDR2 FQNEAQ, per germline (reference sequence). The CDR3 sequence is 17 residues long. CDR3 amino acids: CASSSQGRQFTGYGYTF. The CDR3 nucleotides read TGTGCCAGCAGCTCTCAGGGCCGGCAGTTTACGGGCTATGGCTACACCTTC.

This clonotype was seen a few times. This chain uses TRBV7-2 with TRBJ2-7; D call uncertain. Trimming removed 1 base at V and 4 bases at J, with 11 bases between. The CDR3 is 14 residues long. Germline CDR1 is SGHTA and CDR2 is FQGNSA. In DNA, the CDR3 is TGTGCCAGCAGCTTAGGGTTCAGAAGTTACGAGCAGTACTTC. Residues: CASSLGFRSYEQYF.

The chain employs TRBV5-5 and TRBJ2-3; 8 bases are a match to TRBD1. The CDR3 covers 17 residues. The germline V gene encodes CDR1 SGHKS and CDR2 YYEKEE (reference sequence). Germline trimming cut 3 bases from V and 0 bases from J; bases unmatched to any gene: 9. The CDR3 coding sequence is TGTGCCAGCAGCTGGGGGACAGGAGTTACTAGCACAGATACGCAGTATTTT. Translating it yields CASSWGTGVTSTDTQYF.

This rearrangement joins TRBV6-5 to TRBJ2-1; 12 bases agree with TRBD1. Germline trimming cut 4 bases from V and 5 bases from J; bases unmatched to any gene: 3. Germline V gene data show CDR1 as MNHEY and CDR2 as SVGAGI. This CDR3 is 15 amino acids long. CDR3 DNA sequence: TGTGCCAGCAGTTTGGGACAGGGGGCCGACAATGAGCAGTTCTTC. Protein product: CASSLGQGADNEQFF.